This T cell receptor (beta chain) was captured in a study of vaccination and CD4 T cells after COVID-19. As to treatment: approximately 9-day PBMC culture with coronavirus spike peptide pools or control peptides (ViraFEST assay). Worth noting for this clonotype: Its matching antigen is unknown.

Trimming removed 2 bases from V and 2 bases from J, with 9 bases in between. Germline V gene data show CDR1 as SGHTA and CDR2 as FQGNSA. The CDR3 length is 14 residues. Scientists ran DNA taken from cultured CD4+ T cells through the Oncomine TCR Beta short-read assay for sequencing. TCRdb passed the PCR reads through MiXCR, listing each CDR3 protein once. Among 20,000 or so distinct CDR3 sequences listed, around 40% were seen once. The rearrangement joins TRBV7-2 to TRBJ2-5; D perhaps matches TRBD1 (5 bases). The sample consisted of CD4+ T cells from blood, cultured in vitro, taken before SARS-CoV-2 vaccination. The receptor comes from a human donor who had recovered from COVID-19. CDR3 nucleotide sequence: TGTGCCAGCAGCTTAAAAAGACAGCAAGAGACCCAGTACTTC. Residues: CASSLKRQQETQYF.